The entry that follows covers one TCR beta chain sequence. A second 7 to 11 cycle PCR used barcoded and J-beta primers. TCRdb recomputed calls from the 5' RACE reads with MiXCR, one row per CDR3 protein. The table includes roughly 2 million distinct CDR3 sequences, 49% detected once. With 5 bases clipped from V and 1 base from J, the junction kept 8 bases outside the gene matches. The CDR3 contains 16 residues. CDR1 and CDR2 from the germline V gene are SGHTA and FQGNSA. This entry belongs to a study of blood T cells in healthy people across ages. The material sequenced was blood. The V call is TRBV7-2, the J call TRBJ2-3, with 8 bases identical to TRBD1. The receptor was derived from a middle-aged woman in good health. CDR3 nucleotides: TGTGCCAGCAGCCCCCCGGACAGGGTTGGCACAGATACGCAGTATTTT. Its translation: CASSPPDRVGTDTQYF.